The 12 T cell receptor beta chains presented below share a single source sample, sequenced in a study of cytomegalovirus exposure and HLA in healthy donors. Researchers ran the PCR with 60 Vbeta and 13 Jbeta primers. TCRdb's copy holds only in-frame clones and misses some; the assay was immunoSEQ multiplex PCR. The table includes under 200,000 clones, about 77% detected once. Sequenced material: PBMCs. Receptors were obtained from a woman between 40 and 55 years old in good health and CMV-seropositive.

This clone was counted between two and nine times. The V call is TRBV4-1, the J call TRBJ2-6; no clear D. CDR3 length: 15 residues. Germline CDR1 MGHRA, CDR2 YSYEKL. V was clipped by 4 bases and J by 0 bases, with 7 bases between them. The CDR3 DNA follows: TGCGCCAGCAGCCCCGTGAGCTCTGGGGCCAACGTCCTGACTTTC. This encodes CASSPVSSGANVLTF.

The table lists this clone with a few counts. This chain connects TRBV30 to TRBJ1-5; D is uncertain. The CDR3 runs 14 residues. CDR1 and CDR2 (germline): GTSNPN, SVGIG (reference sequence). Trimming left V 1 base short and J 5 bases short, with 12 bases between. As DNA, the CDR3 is TGTGCCTGGAGTGCGGGTGGCGGGCATCAGCCCCAGCATTTT. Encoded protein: CAWSAGGGHQPQHF.

The CDR3 here is CASTQGSVGDEKLFF. The CDR3 DNA reads TGTGCCAGCACCCAGGGGAGTGTAGGGGATGAAAAACTGTTTTTT. This chain joins TRBV6-6 and TRBJ1-4; a weak D match, TRBD1 (6 bases). Germline values: CDR1 MNHNY, CDR2 SVGAGI (reference sequence). V lost 7 bases, J lost 6 bases, and 18 bases lay in between. This CDR3 has 15 residues.

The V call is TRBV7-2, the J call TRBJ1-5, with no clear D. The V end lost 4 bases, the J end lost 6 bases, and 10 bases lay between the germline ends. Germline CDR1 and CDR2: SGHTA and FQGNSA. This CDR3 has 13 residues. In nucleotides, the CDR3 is TGTGCCAGCAGCTCCGATGCGGGTCAGCCCCAGCATTTT. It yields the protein CASSSDAGQPQHF.

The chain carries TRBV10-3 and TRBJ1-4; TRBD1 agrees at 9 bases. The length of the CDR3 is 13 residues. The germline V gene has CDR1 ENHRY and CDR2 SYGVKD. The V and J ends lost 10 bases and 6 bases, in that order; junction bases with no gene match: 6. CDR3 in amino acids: CATTGGFDEKLFF. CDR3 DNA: TGTGCCACAACAGGGGGCTTCGATGAAAAACTGTTTTTT.

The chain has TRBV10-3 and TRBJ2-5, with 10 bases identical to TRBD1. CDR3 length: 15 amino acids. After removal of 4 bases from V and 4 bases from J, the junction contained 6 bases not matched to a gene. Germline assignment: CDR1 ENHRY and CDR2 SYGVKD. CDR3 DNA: TGTGCCATCAGTGGGGGAGACAGGGGGCTAGAGACCCAGTACTTC. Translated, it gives CAISGGDRGLETQYF.

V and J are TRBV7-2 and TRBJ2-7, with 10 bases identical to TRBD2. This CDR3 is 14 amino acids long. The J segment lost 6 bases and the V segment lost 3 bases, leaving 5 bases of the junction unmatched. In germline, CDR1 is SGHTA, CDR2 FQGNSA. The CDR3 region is CASSFLAGAPEQYF. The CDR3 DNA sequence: TGTGCCAGCAGCTTCCTAGCGGGAGCCCCCGAGCAGTACTTC. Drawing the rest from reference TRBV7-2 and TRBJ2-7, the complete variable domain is GAGVSQSPSNKVTEKGKDVELRCDPISGHTALYWYRQSLGQGLEFLIYFQGNSAPDKSGLPSDRFSAERTGGSVSTLTIQRTQQEDSAVYLCASSFLAGAPEQYFGPGTRLTVT.

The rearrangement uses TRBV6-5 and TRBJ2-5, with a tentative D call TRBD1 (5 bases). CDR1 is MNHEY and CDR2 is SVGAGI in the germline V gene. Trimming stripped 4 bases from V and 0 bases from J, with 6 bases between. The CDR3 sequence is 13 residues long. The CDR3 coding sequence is TGTGCCAGCAGTTCAGGGAACCAAGAGACCCAGTACTTC. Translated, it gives CASSSGNQETQYF.

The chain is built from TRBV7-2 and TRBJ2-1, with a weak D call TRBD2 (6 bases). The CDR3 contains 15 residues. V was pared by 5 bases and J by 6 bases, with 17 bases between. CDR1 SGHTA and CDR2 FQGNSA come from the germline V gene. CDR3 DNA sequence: TGTGCCAGCAGCGTAAGGTCCGGGGGAATCAATGAGCAGTTCTTC. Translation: CASSVRSGGINEQFF.

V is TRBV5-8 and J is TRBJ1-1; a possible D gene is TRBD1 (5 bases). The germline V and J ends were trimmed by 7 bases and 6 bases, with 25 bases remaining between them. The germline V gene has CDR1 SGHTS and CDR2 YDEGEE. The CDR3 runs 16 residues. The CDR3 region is CASLLFGAGKRAEAFF. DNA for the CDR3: TGTGCCAGCCTTCTTTTTGGGGCAGGGAAAAGGGCTGAAGCTTTCTTT.

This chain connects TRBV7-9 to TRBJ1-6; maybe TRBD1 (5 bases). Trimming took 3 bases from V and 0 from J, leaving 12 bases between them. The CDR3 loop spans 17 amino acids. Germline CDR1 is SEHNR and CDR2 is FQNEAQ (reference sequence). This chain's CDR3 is CASSFQGTSSYNSPLHF. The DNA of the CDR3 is TGTGCCAGCAGCTTCCAAGGGACTAGCTCCTATAATTCACCCCTCCACTTT. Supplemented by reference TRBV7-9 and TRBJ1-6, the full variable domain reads DTGVSQNPRHKITKRGQNVTFRCDPISEHNRLYWYRQTLGQGPEFLTYFQNEAQLEKSRLLSDRFSAERPKGSFSTLEIQRTEQGDSAMYLCASSFQGTSSYNSPLHFGNGTRLTVT.

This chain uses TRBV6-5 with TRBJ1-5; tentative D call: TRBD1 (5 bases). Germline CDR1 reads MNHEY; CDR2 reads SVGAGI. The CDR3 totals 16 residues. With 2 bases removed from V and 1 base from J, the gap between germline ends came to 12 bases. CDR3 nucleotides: TGTGCCAGCAGTTACGGAGGGGATAACAGCAATCAGCCCCAGCATTTT. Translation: CASSYGGDNSNQPQHF.